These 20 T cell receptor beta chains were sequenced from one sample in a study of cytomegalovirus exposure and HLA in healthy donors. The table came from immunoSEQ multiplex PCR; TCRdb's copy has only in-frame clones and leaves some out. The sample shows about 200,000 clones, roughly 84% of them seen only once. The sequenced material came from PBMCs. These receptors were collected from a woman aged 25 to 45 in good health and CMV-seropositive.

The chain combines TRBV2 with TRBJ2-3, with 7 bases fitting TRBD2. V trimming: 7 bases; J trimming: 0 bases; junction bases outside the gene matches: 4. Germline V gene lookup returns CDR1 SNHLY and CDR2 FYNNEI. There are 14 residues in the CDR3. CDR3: CASTRTRSTDTQYF. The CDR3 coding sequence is TGTGCCAGCACCCGGACTAGAAGCACAGATACGCAGTATTTT.

The CDR3 protein is CASSSLPGSTGELFF. The CDR3 DNA reads as TGTGCCAGCAGCTCACTCCCAGGGTCCACCGGGGAGCTGTTTTTT. The chain carries TRBV7-8 and TRBJ2-2; TRBD1 is a possible D gene (5 bases). Germline V gene sequence: CDR1 SGHVS, CDR2 FQNEAQ. The CDR3 runs to 15 residues. Trimming took 4 bases from V and 4 from J, leaving 13 bases between them.

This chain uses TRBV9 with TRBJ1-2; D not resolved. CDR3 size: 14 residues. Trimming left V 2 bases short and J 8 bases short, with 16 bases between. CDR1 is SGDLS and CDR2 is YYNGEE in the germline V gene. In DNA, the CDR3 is TGTGCCAGCAGCGTCCGAGATGGCAGGTCCGGCTACACCTTC. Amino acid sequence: CASSVRDGRSGYTF.

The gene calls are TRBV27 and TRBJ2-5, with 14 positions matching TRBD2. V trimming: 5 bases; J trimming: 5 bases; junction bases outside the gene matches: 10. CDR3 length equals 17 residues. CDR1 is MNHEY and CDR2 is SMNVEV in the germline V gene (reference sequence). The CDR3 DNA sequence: TGTGCCAGCAGTCTAGGGACTAGCGGGAGAATGAGGGAGACCCAGTACTTC. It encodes CASSLGTSGRMRETQYF.

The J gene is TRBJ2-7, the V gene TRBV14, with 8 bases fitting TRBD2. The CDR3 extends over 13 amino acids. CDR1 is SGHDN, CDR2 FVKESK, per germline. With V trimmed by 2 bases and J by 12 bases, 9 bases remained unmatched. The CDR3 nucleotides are TGTGCCAGCAGCCAATTGATTAGCGGGACCCCGTACTTC. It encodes CASSQLISGTPYF.

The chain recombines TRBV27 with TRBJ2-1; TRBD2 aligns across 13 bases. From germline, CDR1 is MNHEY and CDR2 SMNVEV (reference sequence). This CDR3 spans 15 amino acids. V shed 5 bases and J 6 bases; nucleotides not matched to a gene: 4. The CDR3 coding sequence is TGTGCCAGCAGTACCGGACTAGCGGGAGTCAATGAGCAGTTCTTC. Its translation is CASSTGLAGVNEQFF.

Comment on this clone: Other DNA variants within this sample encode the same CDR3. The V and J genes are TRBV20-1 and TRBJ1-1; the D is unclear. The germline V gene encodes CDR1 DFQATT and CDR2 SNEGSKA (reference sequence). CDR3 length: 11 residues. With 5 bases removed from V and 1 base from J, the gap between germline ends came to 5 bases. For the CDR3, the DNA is TGCAGTGCTGGCCCGAACACTGAAGCTTTCTTT. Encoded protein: CSAGPNTEAFF.

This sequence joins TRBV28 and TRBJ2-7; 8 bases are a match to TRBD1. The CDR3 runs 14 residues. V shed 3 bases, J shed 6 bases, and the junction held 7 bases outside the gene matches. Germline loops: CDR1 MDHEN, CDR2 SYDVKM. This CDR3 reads CASSLDRARCEQYF. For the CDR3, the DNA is TGTGCCAGCAGTTTGGACAGGGCTAGGTGCGAGCAGTACTTC. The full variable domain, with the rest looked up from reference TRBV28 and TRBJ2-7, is DVKVTQSSRYLVKRTGEKVFLECVQDMDHENMFWYRQDPGLGLRLIYFSYDVKMKEKGDIPEGYSVSREKKERFSLILESASTNQTSMYLCASSLDRARCEQYFGPGTRLTVT.

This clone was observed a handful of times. DNA for the CDR3: TGCGCCAGCAGCTTGGCACTAGCGGGAGTGGAGACCCAGTACTTC. Translated: CASSLALAGVETQYF. J is TRBJ2-5 and V is TRBV5-1; 11 bases match TRBD2. The length of the CDR3 is 15 residues. CDR1 and CDR2 from the germline V gene are SGHRS and YFSETQ. V lost 0 bases to trimming and J lost 5 bases; unmatched junction nucleotides: 3. Based on the CDR3 plus reference TRBV5-1 and TRBJ2-5, the full variable domain is KAGVTQTPRYLIKTRGQQVTLSCSPISGHRSVSWYQQTPGQGLQFLFEYFSETQRNKGNFPGRFSGRQFSNSRSEMNVSTLELGDSALYLCASSLALAGVETQYFGPGTRLLVL.

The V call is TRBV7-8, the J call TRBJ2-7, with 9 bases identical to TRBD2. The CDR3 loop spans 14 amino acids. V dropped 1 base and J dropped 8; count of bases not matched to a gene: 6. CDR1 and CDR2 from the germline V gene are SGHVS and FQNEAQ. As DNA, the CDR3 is TGTGCCAGCAGCTTAGTTGTGACTAGCGGAAAGCAGTACTTC. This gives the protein CASSLVVTSGKQYF.

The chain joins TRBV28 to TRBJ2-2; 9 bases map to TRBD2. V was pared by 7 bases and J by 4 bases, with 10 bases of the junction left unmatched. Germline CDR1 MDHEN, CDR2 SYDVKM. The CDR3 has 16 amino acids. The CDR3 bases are TGTGCCAGCACCCCAAATGGTAGCGGGAGCACCGGGGAGCTGTTTTTT. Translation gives CASTPNGSGSTGELFF. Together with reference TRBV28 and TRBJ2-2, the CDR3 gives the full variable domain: DVKVTQSSRYLVKRTGEKVFLECVQDMDHENMFWYRQDPGLGLRLIYFSYDVKMKEKGDIPEGYSVSREKKERFSLILESASTNQTSMYLCASTPNGSGSTGELFFGEGSRLTVL.

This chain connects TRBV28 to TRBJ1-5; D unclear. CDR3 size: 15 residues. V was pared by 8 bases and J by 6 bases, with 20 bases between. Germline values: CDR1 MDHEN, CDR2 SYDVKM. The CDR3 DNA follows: TGTGCCAGCCGAGGAGGCAGTACCCCCCTTCAGCCCCAGCATTTT. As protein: CASRGGSTPLQPQHF.

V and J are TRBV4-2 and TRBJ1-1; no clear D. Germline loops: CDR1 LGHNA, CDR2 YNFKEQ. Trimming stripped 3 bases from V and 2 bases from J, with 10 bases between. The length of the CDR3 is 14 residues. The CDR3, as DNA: TGTGCCAGCAGCCACCCCACGGGAAACACTGAAGCTTTCTTT. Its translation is CASSHPTGNTEAFF.

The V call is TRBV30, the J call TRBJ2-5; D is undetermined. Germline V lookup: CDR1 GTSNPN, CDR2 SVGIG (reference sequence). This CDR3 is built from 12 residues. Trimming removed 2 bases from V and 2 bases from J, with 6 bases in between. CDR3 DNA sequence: TGTGCCTGGAGTCCCAGACAAGAGACCCAGTACTTC. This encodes CAWSPRQETQYF.

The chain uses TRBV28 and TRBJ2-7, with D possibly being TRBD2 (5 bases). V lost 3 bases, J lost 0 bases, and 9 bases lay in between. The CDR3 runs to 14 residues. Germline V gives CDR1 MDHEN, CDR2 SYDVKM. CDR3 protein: CASSFDGNSYEQYF. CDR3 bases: TGTGCCAGCAGTTTCGACGGGAACTCCTACGAGCAGTACTTC.

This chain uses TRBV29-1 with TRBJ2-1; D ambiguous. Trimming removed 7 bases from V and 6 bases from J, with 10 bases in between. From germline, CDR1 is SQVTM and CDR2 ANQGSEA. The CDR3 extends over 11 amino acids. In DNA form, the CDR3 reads TGCAGCGCCGCCCCGGGCAATGAGCAGTTCTTC. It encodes CSAAPGNEQFF.

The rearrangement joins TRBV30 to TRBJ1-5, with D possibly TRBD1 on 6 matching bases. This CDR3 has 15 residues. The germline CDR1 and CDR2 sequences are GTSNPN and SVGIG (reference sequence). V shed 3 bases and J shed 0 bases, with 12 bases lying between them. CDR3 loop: CAWRLGGSSNQPQHF. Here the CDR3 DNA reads TGTGCCTGGAGGCTAGGGGGAAGTAGCAATCAGCCCCAGCATTTT. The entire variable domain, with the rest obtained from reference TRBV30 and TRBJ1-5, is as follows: SQTIHQWPATLVQPVGSPLSLECTVEGTSNPNLYWYRQAAGRGLQLLFYSVGIGQISSEVPQNLSASRPQDRQFILSSKKLLLSDSGFYLCAWRLGGSSNQPQHFGDGTRLSIL.

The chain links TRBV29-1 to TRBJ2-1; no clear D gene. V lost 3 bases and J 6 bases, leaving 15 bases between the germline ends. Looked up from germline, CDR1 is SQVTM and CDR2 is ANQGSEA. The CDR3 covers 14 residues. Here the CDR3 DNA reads TGCAGCGTTGACGACCCCGCAGAGGTCAATGAGCAGTTCTTC. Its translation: CSVDDPAEVNEQFF.

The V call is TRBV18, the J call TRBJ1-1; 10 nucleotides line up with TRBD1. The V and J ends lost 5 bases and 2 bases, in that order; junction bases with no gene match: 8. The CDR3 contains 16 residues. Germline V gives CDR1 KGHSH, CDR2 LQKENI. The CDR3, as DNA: TGTGCCAGCTCATCCACCGGGACAGGGGACAACACTGAAGCTTTCTTT. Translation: CASSSTGTGDNTEAFF.

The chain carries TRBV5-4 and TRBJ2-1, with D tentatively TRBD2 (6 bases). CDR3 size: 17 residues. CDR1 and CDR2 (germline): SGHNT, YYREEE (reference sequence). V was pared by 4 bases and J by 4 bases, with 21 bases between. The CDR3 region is CASSMASGRDPYNEQFF. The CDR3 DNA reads TGTGCCAGCAGCATGGCTTCGGGGCGGGACCCTTACAATGAGCAGTTCTTC.